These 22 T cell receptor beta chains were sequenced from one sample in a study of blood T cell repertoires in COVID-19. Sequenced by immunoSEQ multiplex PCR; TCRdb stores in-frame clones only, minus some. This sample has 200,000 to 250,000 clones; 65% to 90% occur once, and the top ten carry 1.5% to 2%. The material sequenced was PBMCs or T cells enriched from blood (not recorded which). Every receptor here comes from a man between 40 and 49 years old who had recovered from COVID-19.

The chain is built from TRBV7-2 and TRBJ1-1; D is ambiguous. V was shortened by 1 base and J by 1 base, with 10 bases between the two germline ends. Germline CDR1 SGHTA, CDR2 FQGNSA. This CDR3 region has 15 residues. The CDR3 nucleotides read TGTGCCAGCAGCTTAGTAGCCGGTGGGAACACTGAAGCTTTCTTT. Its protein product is CASSLVAGGNTEAFF.

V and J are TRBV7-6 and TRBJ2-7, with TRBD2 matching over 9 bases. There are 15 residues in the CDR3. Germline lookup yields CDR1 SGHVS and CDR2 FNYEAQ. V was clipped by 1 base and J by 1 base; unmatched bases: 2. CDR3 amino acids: CASSLVAGVSYEQYF. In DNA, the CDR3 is TGTGCCAGCAGCTTAGTAGCGGGAGTTTCCTACGAGCAGTACTTC. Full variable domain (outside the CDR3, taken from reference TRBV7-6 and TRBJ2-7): GAGVSQSPRYKVTKRGQDVALRCDPISGHVSLYWYRQALGQGPEFLTYFNYEAQQDKSGLPNDRFSAERPEGSISTLTIQRTEQRDSAMYRCASSLVAGVSYEQYFGPGTRLTVT.

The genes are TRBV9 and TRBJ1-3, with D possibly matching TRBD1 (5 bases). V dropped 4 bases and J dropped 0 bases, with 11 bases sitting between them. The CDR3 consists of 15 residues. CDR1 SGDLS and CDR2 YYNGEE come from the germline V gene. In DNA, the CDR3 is TGTGCCAGCAGCTCTGACAGCTACTCTGGAAACACCATATATTTT. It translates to CASSSDSYSGNTIYF. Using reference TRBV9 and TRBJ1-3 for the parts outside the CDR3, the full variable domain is DSGVTQTPKHLITATGQRVTLRCSPRSGDLSVYWYQQSLDQGLQFLIQYYNGEERAKGNILERFSAQQFPDLHSELNLSSLELGDSALYFCASSSDSYSGNTIYFGEGSWLTVV.

CDR3 loop: CASSYRTGSGGYTF. In DNA form, the CDR3 reads TGTGCCAGCAGTTACAGAACAGGGTCGGGTGGCTACACCTTC. This chain uses TRBV5-6 with TRBJ1-2; TRBD1 is a possible D gene (6 bases). V lost 5 bases, J lost 7 bases, and 18 bases lay in between. This CDR3 region has 14 residues. Germline assignment: CDR1 SGHDT and CDR2 YYEEEE. Looking up the rest from reference TRBV5-6 and TRBJ1-2 gives the full variable domain: DAGVTQSPTHLIKTRGQQVTLRCSPKSGHDTVSWYQQALGQGPQFIFQYYEEEERQRGNFPDRFSGHQFPNYSSELNVNALLLGDSALYLCASSYRTGSGGYTFGSGTRLTVV.

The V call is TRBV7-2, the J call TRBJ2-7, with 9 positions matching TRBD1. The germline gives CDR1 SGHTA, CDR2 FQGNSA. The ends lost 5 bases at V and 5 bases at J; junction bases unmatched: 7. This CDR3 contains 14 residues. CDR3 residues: CASSVVGQGNEQYF. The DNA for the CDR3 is TGTGCCAGCAGCGTAGTGGGACAGGGTAACGAGCAGTACTTC. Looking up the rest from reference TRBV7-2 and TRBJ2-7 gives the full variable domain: GAGVSQSPSNKVTEKGKDVELRCDPISGHTALYWYRQSLGQGLEFLIYFQGNSAPDKSGLPSDRFSAERTGGSVSTLTIQRTQQEDSAVYLCASSVVGQGNEQYFGPGTRLTVT.

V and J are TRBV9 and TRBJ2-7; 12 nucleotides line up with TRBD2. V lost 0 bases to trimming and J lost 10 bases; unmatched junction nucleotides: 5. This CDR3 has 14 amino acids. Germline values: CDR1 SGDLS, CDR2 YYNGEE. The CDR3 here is CASSVGLAGGPQYF. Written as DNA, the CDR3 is TGTGCCAGCAGCGTAGGGCTAGCGGGAGGGCCTCAGTACTTC.

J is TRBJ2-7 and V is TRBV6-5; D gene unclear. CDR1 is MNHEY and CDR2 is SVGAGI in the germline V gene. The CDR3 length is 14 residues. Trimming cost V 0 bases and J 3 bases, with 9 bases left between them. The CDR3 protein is CASSYSPGFYEQYF. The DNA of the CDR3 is TGTGCCAGCAGTTACTCACCCGGGTTCTACGAGCAGTACTTC.

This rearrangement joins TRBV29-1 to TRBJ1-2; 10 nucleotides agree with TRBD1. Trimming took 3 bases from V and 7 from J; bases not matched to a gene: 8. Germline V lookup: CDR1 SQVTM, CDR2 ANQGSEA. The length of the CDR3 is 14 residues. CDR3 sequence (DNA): TGCAGCGTTGATACCGGGACAGGGGAGTCTGGCTACACCTTC. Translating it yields CSVDTGTGESGYTF.

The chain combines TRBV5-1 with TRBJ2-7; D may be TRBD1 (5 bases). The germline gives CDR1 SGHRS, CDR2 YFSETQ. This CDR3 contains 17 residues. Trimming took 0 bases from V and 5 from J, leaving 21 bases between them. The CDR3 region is CASSLGIQQDSKDEQYF. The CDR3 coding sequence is TGCGCCAGCAGCTTGGGAATCCAACAGGATTCGAAGGACGAGCAGTACTTC.

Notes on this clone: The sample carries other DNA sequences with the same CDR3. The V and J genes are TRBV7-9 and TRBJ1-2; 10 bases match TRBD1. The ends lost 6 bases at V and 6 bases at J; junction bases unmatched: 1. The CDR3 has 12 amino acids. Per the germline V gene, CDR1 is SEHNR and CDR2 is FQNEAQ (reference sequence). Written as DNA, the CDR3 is TGTGCCAGCAGTGGGACAGGGGATGGCTACACCTTC. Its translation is CASSGTGDGYTF. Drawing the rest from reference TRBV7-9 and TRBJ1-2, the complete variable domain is DTGVSQNPRHKITKRGQNVTFRCDPISEHNRLYWYRQTLGQGPEFLTYFQNEAQLEKSRLLSDRFSAERPKGSFSTLEIQRTEQGDSAMYLCASSGTGDGYTFGSGTRLTVV.

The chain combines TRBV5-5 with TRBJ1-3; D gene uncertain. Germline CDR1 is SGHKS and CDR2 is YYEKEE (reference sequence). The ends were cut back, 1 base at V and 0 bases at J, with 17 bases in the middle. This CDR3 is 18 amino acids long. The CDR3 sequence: CASSLYQARSVSGNTIYF. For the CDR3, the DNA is TGTGCCAGCAGCTTGTATCAGGCCCGGTCGGTCTCTGGAAACACCATATATTTT.

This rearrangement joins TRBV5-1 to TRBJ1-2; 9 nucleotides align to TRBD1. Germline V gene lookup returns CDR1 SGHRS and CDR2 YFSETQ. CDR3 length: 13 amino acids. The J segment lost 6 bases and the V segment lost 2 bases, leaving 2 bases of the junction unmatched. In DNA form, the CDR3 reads TGCGCCAGCAGCTTCAGGACAGGGGATGGCTACACCTTC. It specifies CASSFRTGDGYTF.

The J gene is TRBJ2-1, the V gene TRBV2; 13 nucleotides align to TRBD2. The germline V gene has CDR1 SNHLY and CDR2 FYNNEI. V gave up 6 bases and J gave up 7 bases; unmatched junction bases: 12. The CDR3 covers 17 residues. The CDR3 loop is CASRDNRLAGGGNEQFF. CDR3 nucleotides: TGTGCCAGCAGGGACAATAGACTAGCGGGGGGAGGGAATGAGCAGTTCTTC.

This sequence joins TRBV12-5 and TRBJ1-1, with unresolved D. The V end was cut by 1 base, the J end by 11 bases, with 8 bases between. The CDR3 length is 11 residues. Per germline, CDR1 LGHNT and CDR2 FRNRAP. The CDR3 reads CASGLAPVAFF. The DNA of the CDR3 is TGTGCTAGTGGTTTGGCTCCAGTGGCTTTCTTT.

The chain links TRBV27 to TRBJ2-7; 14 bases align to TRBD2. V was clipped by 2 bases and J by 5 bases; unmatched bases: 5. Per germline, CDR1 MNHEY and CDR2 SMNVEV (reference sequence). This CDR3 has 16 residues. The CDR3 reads CASSLGTSGGFDEQYF. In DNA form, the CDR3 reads TGTGCCAGCAGTTTAGGGACTAGCGGGGGATTCGACGAGCAGTACTTC.

CDR3 in DNA: TGTGCCAGCAGCTTGACAGGGGCAACCCAAGAGACCCAGTACTTC. It is translated as CASSLTGATQETQYF. This sequence joins TRBV7-3 and TRBJ2-5, with TRBD1 matching 8 bases. In germline, CDR1 is SGHTA, CDR2 FQGTGA. V gave up 3 bases and J gave up 1 base; unmatched junction bases: 4. This CDR3 is built from 15 residues.

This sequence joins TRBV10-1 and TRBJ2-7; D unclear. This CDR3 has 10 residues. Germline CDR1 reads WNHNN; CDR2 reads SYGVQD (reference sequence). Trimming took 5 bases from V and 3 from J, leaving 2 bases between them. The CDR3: CASSYYEQYF. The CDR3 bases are TGCGCCAGCAGTTACTACGAGCAGTACTTC.

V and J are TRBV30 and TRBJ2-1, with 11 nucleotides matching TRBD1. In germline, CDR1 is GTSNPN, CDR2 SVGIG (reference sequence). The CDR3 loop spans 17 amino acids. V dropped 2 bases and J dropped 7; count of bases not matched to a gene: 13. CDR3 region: CAWSFWRRTGGRNEQFF. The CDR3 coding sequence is TGTGCCTGGAGTTTCTGGCGCCGGACAGGGGGCAGGAATGAGCAGTTCTTC.

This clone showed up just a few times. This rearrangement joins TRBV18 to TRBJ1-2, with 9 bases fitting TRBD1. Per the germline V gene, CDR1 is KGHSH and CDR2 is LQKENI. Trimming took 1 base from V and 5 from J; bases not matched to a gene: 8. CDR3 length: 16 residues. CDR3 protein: CASSPRTGGVWYGYTF. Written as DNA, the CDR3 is TGTGCCAGCTCACCACGTACAGGGGGCGTTTGGTATGGCTACACCTTC.

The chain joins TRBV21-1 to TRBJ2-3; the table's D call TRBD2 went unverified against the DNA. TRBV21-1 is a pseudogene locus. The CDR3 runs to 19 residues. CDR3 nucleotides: TGTGCCAGCAGCTCCGGGGGGGCGGCGGAGATTACTAGCACAGATACGCAGTATTTT. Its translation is CASSSGGAAEITSTDTQYF.

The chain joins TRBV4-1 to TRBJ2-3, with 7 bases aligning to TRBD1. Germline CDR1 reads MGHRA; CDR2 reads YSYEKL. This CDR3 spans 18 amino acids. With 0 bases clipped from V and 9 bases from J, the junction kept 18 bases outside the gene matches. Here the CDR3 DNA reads TGCGCCAGCAGCCAAGAACTATGGGCAGGGGGTCGGCTACCCACGCAGTATTTT. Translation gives CASSQELWAGGRLPTQYF.

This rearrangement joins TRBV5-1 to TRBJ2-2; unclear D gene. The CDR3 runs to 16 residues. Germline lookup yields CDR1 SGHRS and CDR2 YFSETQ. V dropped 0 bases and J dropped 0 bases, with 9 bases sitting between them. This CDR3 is CASSLGSNSNTGELFF. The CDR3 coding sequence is TGCGCCAGCAGCTTGGGGTCAAACTCGAACACCGGGGAGCTGTTTTTT.